A single sample is the source of the 18 T cell receptor beta chains below, sequenced in a study of cytomegalovirus exposure and HLA in healthy donors. Researchers ran the PCR with 60 Vbeta and 13 Jbeta primers. This table comes from immunoSEQ multiplex PCR, and its TCRdb copy is limited to in-frame clones, with some not included. The sample includes around 100,000 clones, 79% of them seen just once. The sequenced sample was PBMCs. The receptor set was obtained from a young woman in good health and CMV-seropositive.

This clone was detected a few times. V is TRBV9 and J is TRBJ1-3; 7 bases line up with TRBD1. The trim removed 4 bases at V and 3 bases at J, leaving 7 bases unmatched. Germline CDR1 SGDLS, CDR2 YYNGEE. The CDR3 has 15 residues. CDR3 in amino acids: CASSIQTGSGNTIYF. CDR3 nucleotides: TGTGCCAGCAGCATACAGACAGGGAGTGGAAACACCATATATTTT.

Of note for this clone: Germline and junction disagree at one end, which may indicate a read error. The V call is TRBV7-7, the J call TRBJ2-7, with 7 bases fitting TRBD1. There are 14 residues in the CDR3. Germline V gene data show CDR1 as SSHAT and CDR2 as FNYEAQ (reference sequence). The CDR3 protein is CASSPDRESHEQYF. The CDR3 DNA is TGTGCTAGCAGCCCAGACAGGGAAAGCCACGAGCAGTACTTC.

The chain employs TRBV29-1 and TRBJ2-5; TRBD1 matches at 8 bases. CDR1 SQVTM and CDR2 ANQGSEA come from the germline V gene. This CDR3 comprises 14 residues. V was clipped by 6 bases and J by 5 bases; unmatched bases: 11. CDR3 protein: CSVSRGRRGETQYF. The DNA of the CDR3 is TGCAGCGTGAGCAGGGGGCGCCGGGGGGAGACCCAGTACTTC.

This clone was counted once. The chain is built from TRBV5-1 and TRBJ2-1; TRBD2 agrees at 11 bases. In germline, CDR1 is SGHRS, CDR2 YFSETQ. The V gene end was trimmed by 5 bases and the J gene end by 4 bases; junction bases not matched to a gene: 8. The CDR3 runs to 16 residues. This chain's CDR3 is CASRLVTSGIYNEQFF. CDR3 sequence (DNA): TGCGCCAGCAGACTAGTGACTAGCGGGATTTACAATGAGCAGTTCTTC.

V is TRBV6-5 and J is TRBJ1-2; 9 positions agree with TRBD1. Unmatched junction bases numbered 6, after V lost 4 bases and J lost 6 bases. The CDR3 consists of 14 residues. The germline CDR1 and CDR2 sequences are MNHEY and SVGAGI. CDR3: CASSLGTGPNGYTF. The CDR3 DNA follows: TGTGCCAGCAGTTTGGGGACAGGGCCGAATGGCTACACCTTC.

The V and J genes are TRBV2 and TRBJ2-6, with D uncertain. CDR3 size: 14 residues. V lost 10 bases and J 0 bases, leaving 10 bases between the germline ends. Per germline, CDR1 SNHLY and CDR2 FYNNEI. This CDR3 is CANRVDSGANVLTF. CDR3 coding DNA: TGTGCCAACCGGGTGGACTCTGGGGCCAACGTCCTGACTTTC.

This clone is a singleton in its sample. The chain has TRBV28 and TRBJ2-7; 7 bases fit TRBD1. The CDR3 runs to 14 residues. V was clipped by 6 bases and J by 2 bases; unmatched bases: 7. Germline assignment: CDR1 MDHEN and CDR2 SYDVKM. CDR3 region: CASRQQGPPYEQYF. DNA of the CDR3: TGTGCCAGCAGACAACAGGGGCCTCCCTACGAGCAGTACTTC.

The rearrangement joins TRBV9 to TRBJ2-1, with TRBD2 matching 8 bases. V shed 3 bases, J shed 8 bases, and the junction held 4 bases outside the gene matches. The CDR3 sequence is 13 residues long. CDR1 and CDR2 (germline): SGDLS, YYNGEE. CDR3 protein: CASSAGTRDEQFF. CDR3 bases: TGTGCCAGCAGCGCCGGGACTAGGGATGAGCAGTTCTTC.

In this sample, this clone turned up once. This chain links TRBV7-6 with TRBJ2-7; weak D call: TRBD1 (6 bases). V was shortened by 5 bases and J by 2 bases, with 7 bases between the two germline ends. Germline V gene sequence: CDR1 SGHVS, CDR2 FNYEAQ. CDR3 length: 12 amino acids. CDR3 bases: TGTGCCAGCAGCAGGGACACCTACGAGCAGTACTTC. It translates to CASSRDTYEQYF.

With respect to this clone: The sample carries other DNA sequences with the same CDR3. The V and J genes are TRBV6-1 and TRBJ2-7, with TRBD2 matching over 7 bases. Germline values: CDR1 MNHNS, CDR2 SASEGT. V was pared by 0 bases and J by 3 bases, with 8 bases of the junction left unmatched. The CDR3 runs to 16 residues. The DNA of the CDR3 is TGTGCCAGCAGTGAAGCAGCTTCCGCTAGCGGCTACGAGCAGTACTTC. Translating it yields CASSEAASASGYEQYF.

The V gene is TRBV5-6, the J gene TRBJ1-1; 9 nucleotides match TRBD1. Germline trimming cut 3 bases from V and 4 bases from J; bases unmatched to any gene: 4. CDR3 length: 14 residues. The germline CDR1 and CDR2 sequences are SGHDT and YYEEEE. CDR3 sequence (DNA): TGTGCCAGCAGCTCTGGACAGGGGAGCACTGAAGCTTTCTTT. Protein: CASSSGQGSTEAFF.

CDR3 bases: TGTGCCAGCAGTGAGGGGGACAGTAGCTCTGGAAACACCATATATTTT. It is translated as CASSEGDSSSGNTIYF. This chain joins TRBV25-1 and TRBJ1-3, with 7 bases matching TRBD1. Trimming at V came to 3 bases and at J to 0 bases, leaving 5 bases not matched to a gene. Looked up from germline, CDR1 is MGHDK and CDR2 is SYGVNS. This CDR3 has 16 residues.

The CDR3 protein is CASSYSSGRDFAEAFF. CDR3 bases: TGTGCCAGCAGTTACTCATCGGGCAGGGATTTCGCTGAAGCTTTCTTT. The J gene is TRBJ1-1, the V gene TRBV6-5; D might be TRBD1 (5 bases). V lost 0 bases to trimming and J lost 6 bases, with 17 bases between them. Germline V gene data show CDR1 as MNHEY and CDR2 as SVGAGI. The CDR3 is made up of 16 amino acids.

As concerns this clone: At one of its ends the junction is not consistent with the germline gene, which may arise from a read error. The rearrangement joins TRBV7-2 to TRBJ2-5; 14 nucleotides agree with TRBD2. The CDR3 spans 17 residues. Germline loops: CDR1 SGHTA, CDR2 FQGNSA. The CDR3 DNA reads TGTGTCAGCAGCCTAGGGACTAGCGGGAGTGGTCAAGAGACCCAGTACTTC. Amino acids: CVSSLGTSGSGQETQYF.

This chain joins TRBV5-1 and TRBJ1-3; maybe TRBD1 (5 bases). In germline, CDR1 is SGHRS, CDR2 YFSETQ. The CDR3 consists of 14 residues. Trimming took 4 bases from V and 1 from J, leaving 9 bases between them. CDR3 sequence: CASSDDSSGNTIYF. The CDR3 bases are TGCGCCAGCAGCGACGACAGTTCTGGAAACACCATATATTTT.

This clone was seen just once. This rearrangement joins TRBV7-9 to TRBJ2-7, with 7 bases lining up with TRBD2. CDR3 length: 13 residues. The germline CDR1 and CDR2 sequences are SEHNR and FQNEAQ (reference sequence). The V gene end was trimmed by 8 bases and the J gene end by 2 bases; junction bases not matched to a gene: 6. This CDR3 is CASGLAETYEQYF. CDR3 DNA: TGTGCCAGCGGGCTAGCGGAAACCTACGAGCAGTACTTC. Full variable domain (missing parts from reference TRBV7-9 and TRBJ2-7): DTGVSQNPRHKITKRGQNVTFRCDPISEHNRLYWYRQTLGQGPEFLTYFQNEAQLEKSRLLSDRFSAERPKGSFSTLEIQRTEQGDSAMYLCASGLAETYEQYFGPGTRLTVT.

Only a few counts were recorded for this clone. The V gene is TRBV6-6, the J gene TRBJ1-2; a weak D match, TRBD1 (5 bases). CDR3 length: 14 residues. The ends were cut back, 2 bases at V and 4 bases at J, with 11 bases in the middle. From germline, CDR1 is MNHNY and CDR2 SVGAGI (reference sequence). CDR3 protein: CASSYDDRGYGYTF. Written as DNA, the CDR3 is TGTGCCAGCAGTTACGACGATAGGGGCTATGGCTACACCTTC.

The chain carries TRBV4-1 and TRBJ1-1, with D perhaps TRBD1 (6 bases). There are 15 residues in the CDR3. V gave up 0 bases and J gave up 4 bases, with 12 bases separating them. CDR1 is MGHRA and CDR2 is YSYEKL in the germline V gene. The CDR3 sequence: CASSQEGAESTEAFF. The CDR3 DNA is TGCGCCAGCAGCCAAGAGGGGGCGGAGAGCACTGAAGCTTTCTTT.